The T cell receptor beta chain under discussion was sequenced for a study of blood T cell repertoires in COVID-19. Assay used: immunoSEQ multiplex PCR; TCRdb lists only in-frame clones, some missing. The table lists almost 300,000 clones, around nine tenths of them singletons, with about 1.2% in the top ten. There are 15 residues in the CDR3. The V gene's germline CDR1 is SGHRS and CDR2 YFSETQ. The V gene end was trimmed by 5 bases and the J gene end by 0 bases; junction bases not matched to a gene: 4. This receptor was obtained from a man between 65 and 79 years old with acute or convalescent COVID-19. The rearrangement joins TRBV5-1 to TRBJ2-2, with TRBD1 matching 7 bases. Specimen: peripheral blood. Here the CDR3 DNA reads TGCGCCAGCAGACAGGGACAGACGAACACCGGGGAGCTGTTTTTT. Translated: CASRQGQTNTGELFF.